Many counts were recorded for the clone carrying this T cell receptor beta chain. Antigen: not known. As for time point: sample taken at primary tumor resection. Whole RNA was taken from tumor, nontumor lung or frozen PBMC; it was then sequenced unsorted. The sample is drawn from a study of spatial heterogeneity in lung cancer. About the research overall: The count of detected beta-chain sequences consistently exceeded that of alpha-chain sequences. Broader study findings: Ubiquitous expanded tumor TCRs surfaced in blood more at resection than they did at follow-up.

This CDR3 spans 16 amino acids. Germline V CDR1 and CDR2: SGHRS, YFSETQ. V lost 3 bases and J 5 bases, leaving 15 bases between the germline ends. In the library, each TCR cDNA molecule bore its own unique molecular identifier. TCRdb fed the 5' RACE reads into MiXCR, producing one record per CDR3 protein. The table includes about 15,000 distinct CDR3 sequences, over 6.5% detected once. The source is a female donor with early-stage non-small cell lung cancer. V is TRBV5-1 and J is TRBJ1-6; D is unresolved. The source was PBMCs, collected at surgery. This chain's CDR3 is CASSSRRIGDNSPLHF. The CDR3 DNA follows: TGCGCCAGCAGCTCTCGCAGGATCGGGGATAATTCACCCCTCCACTTT. The complete variable domain, with remaining parts taken from reference TRBV5-1 and TRBJ1-6, reads KAGVTQTPRYLIKTRGQQVTLSCSPISGHRSVSWYQQTPGQGLQFLFEYFSETQRNKGNFPGRFSGRQFSNSRSEMNVSTLELGDSALYLCASSSRRIGDNSPLHFGNGTRLTVT.